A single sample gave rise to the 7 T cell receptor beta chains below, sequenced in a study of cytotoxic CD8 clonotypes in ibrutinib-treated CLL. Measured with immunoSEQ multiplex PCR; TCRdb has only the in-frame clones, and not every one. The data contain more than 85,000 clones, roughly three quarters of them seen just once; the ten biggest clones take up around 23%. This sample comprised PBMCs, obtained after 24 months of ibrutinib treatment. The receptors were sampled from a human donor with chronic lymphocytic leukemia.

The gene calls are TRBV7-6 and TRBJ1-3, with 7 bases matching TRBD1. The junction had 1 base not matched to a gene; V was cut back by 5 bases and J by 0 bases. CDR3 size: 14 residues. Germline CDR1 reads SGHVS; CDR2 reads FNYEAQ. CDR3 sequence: CASSRDSSGNTIYF. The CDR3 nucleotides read TGTGCCAGCAGCCGGGACAGCTCTGGAAACACCATATATTTT.

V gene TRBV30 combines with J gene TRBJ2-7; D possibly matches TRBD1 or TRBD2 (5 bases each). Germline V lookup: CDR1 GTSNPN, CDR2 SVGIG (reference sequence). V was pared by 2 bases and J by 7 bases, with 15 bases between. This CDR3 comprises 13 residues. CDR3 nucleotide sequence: TGTGCCTGGAGTTACGGACAACGAGGGGAGCAGTACTTC. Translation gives CAWSYGQRGEQYF.

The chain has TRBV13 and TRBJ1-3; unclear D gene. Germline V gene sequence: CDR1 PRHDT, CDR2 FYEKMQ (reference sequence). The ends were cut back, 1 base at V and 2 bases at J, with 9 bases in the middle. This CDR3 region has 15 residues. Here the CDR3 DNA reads TGTGCCAGCAGCTTAGCTCCGGGGACTGGAAACACCATATATTTT. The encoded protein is CASSLAPGTGNTIYF.

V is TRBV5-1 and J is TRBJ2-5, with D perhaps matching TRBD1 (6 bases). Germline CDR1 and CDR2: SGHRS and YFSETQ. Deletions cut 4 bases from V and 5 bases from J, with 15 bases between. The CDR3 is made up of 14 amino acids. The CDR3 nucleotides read TGCGCCAGCAGCGCAAATACAGGGATGGAGACCCAGTACTTC. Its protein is CASSANTGMETQYF.

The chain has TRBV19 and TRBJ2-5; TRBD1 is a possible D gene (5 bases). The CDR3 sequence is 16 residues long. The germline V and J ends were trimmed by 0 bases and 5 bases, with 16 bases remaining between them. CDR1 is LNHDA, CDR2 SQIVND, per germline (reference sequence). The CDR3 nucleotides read TGTGCCAGTAGTATAGAATTCGGCAGGGCGCGGGAGACCCAGTACTTC. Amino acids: CASSIEFGRARETQYF.

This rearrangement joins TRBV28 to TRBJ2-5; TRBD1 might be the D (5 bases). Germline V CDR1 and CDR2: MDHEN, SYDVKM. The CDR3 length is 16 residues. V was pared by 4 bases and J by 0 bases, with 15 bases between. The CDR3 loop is CASSSPGHTYQETQYF. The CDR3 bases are TGTGCCAGCAGTTCCCCTGGACACACGTACCAAGAGACCCAGTACTTC.

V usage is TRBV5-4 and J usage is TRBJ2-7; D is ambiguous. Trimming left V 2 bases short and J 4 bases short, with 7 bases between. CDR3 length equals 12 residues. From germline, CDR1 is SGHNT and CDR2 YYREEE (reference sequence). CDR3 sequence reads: CASSFSNYEQYF. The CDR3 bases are TGTGCCAGCAGCTTCTCTAATTACGAGCAGTACTTC.